Listed below are T cell receptor beta chains from one sample, sequenced in a study of T cells after yellow fever vaccination. TCRdb re-derived calls from the 5' RACE reads in MiXCR, one entry per CDR3 protein. The repertoire consists of approximately 510,000 distinct CDR3 sequences, with less than 25% occurring once and the leading ten covering around 16%. Here the sequenced sample was PBMCs, taken more than 20 days after the first yellow fever vaccination. These TCRs come from a man aged 18 to 30 who received the YFV17D yellow fever vaccine. Both conserved end residues are part of each CDR3. The order of the fields is clone size, V gene, D gene, J gene, CDR3 protein, CDR3 DNA. The D gene is left open where the match is weak. Size is omitted from some rows. Given values are once, few, many or a class for expanded clones.

clone size: few; V gene: TRBV10-3; D gene: TRBD2; J gene: TRBJ2-1; CDR3 protein: CAISVGGGRTSGARTYNEQFF; CDR3 DNA: TGTGCCATCAGTGTAGGTGGGGGTCGGACTAGCGGGGCCCGAACCTACAATGAGCAGTTCTTC
clone size: few; V gene: TRBV6-5; D gene: TRBD1; J gene: TRBJ2-7; CDR3 protein: CASSYLRQGPYEQYF; CDR3 DNA: TGTGCCAGCAGTTACTTGCGACAGGGGCCCTACGAGCAGTACTTC
clone size: .; V gene: TRBV2; D gene: TRBD2; J gene: TRBJ2-5; CDR3 protein: CASQRGNQETQYF; CDR3 DNA: TGTGCCAGCCAGCGGGGGAACCAAGAGACCCAGTACTTC
clone size: .; V gene: TRBV12-3/TRBV12-4; D gene: .; J gene: TRBJ1-4; CDR3 protein: CASSFRGTEKLFF; CDR3 DNA: TGTGCCAGCAGTTTTCGGGGGACCGAAAAACTGTTTTTT
clone size: few; V gene: TRBV7-7; D gene: .; J gene: TRBJ2-1; CDR3 protein: CASSSGPAANEQFF; CDR3 DNA: TGTGCCAGCAGCTCGGGTCCCGCCGCCAATGAGCAGTTCTTC
clone size: few; V gene: TRBV27; D gene: TRBD2; J gene: TRBJ2-5; CDR3 protein: CASSSHSGGQETQYF; CDR3 DNA: TGTGCCAGCAGCAGTCATTCGGGGGGACAAGAGACCCAGTACTTC
clone size: .; V gene: TRBV7-8; D gene: .; J gene: TRBJ1-2; CDR3 protein: CASSTRIGNGYTF; CDR3 DNA: TGTGCCAGCAGCACCAGGATAGGAAATGGCTACACCTTC
clone size: .; V gene: TRBV20-1; D gene: .; J gene: TRBJ2-5; CDR3 protein: CSAPNQETQYF; CDR3 DNA: TGCAGTGCCCCAAACCAAGAGACCCAGTACTTC
clone size: .; V gene: TRBV5-1; D gene: TRBD2; J gene: TRBJ2-5; CDR3 protein: CASSLDSGVRETQYF; CDR3 DNA: TGCGCCAGCAGCTTGGATAGCGGGGTTCGGGAGACCCAGTACTTC
clone size: .; V gene: TRBV2; D gene: .; J gene: TRBJ2-7; CDR3 protein: CASITYLTYEQYF; CDR3 DNA: TGTGCCAGCATCACCTATCTGACCTACGAGCAGTACTTC
clone size: few; V gene: TRBV7-3; D gene: TRBD1; J gene: TRBJ2-3; CDR3 protein: CASSSIQGAKEYF; CDR3 DNA: TGTGCCAGCAGCTCAATACAGGGGGCGAAGGAGTATTTT
clone size: .; V gene: TRBV6-4; D gene: .; J gene: TRBJ2-5; CDR3 protein: CASSDLPQETQYF; CDR3 DNA: TGTGCCAGCAGTGACCTTCCTCAAGAGACCCAGTACTTC
clone size: .; V gene: TRBV7-9; D gene: .; J gene: TRBJ2-7; CDR3 protein: CASSPRLTTYEQYF; CDR3 DNA: TGTGCCAGCAGCCCCCGACTAACCACCTACGAGCAGTACTTC
clone size: few; V gene: TRBV6-5; D gene: TRBD1; J gene: TRBJ2-3; CDR3 protein: CASSYRTGYYDTQYF; CDR3 DNA: TGTGCCAGCAGTTACCGGACAGGGTACTACGATACGCAGTATTTT
clone size: .; V gene: TRBV5-6; D gene: .; J gene: TRBJ2-3; CDR3 protein: CASSFRPNRLTDTQYF; CDR3 DNA: TGTGCCAGCAGCTTCAGGCCCAACAGGCTCACAGATACGCAGTATTTT
clone size: few; V gene: TRBV2; D gene: .; J gene: TRBJ2-3; CDR3 protein: CASSVSTTDTQYF; CDR3 DNA: TGTGCCAGCAGCGTATCTACAACAGATACGCAGTATTTT
clone size: .; V gene: TRBV4-1; D gene: .; J gene: TRBJ2-7; CDR3 protein: CASKKAPSDFTYEQYF; CDR3 DNA: TGCGCCAGCAAGAAAGCACCGAGTGATTTTACCTACGAGCAGTACTTC
clone size: few; V gene: TRBV6-1; D gene: TRBD2; J gene: TRBJ2-6; CDR3 protein: CASSRRGGSTSGANVLTF; CDR3 DNA: TGTGCCAGCAGTAGGCGGGGGGGCTCGACGTCTGGGGCCAACGTCCTGACTTTC
clone size: .; V gene: TRBV12-3/TRBV12-4; D gene: .; J gene: TRBJ2-2; CDR3 protein: CASTLLHGADSTGELFF; CDR3 DNA: TGTGCCAGCACTCTCCTCCACGGGGCAGATTCCACCGGGGAGCTGTTTTTT
clone size: .; V gene: TRBV5-6; D gene: .; J gene: TRBJ2-3; CDR3 protein: CASSLDSSYYTDTQYF; CDR3 DNA: TGTGCCAGCAGCTTGGACTCTTCATATTACACAGATACGCAGTATTTT
clone size: few; V gene: TRBV6-2/TRBV6-3; D gene: TRBD2; J gene: TRBJ2-1; CDR3 protein: CASSWTSGGYNEQFF; CDR3 DNA: TGTGCCAGCAGTTGGACTAGCGGGGGCTACAATGAGCAGTTCTTC
clone size: .; V gene: TRBV4-3; D gene: .; J gene: TRBJ2-1; CDR3 protein: CASSQLSYSEQFF; CDR3 DNA: TGCGCCAGCAGCCAATTATCTTATAGTGAGCAGTTCTTC
clone size: .; V gene: TRBV6-5; D gene: .; J gene: TRBJ2-3; CDR3 protein: CASKRADTQYF; CDR3 DNA: TGTGCCAGCAAAAGGGCAGATACGCAGTATTTT
clone size: many; V gene: TRBV4-3; D gene: .; J gene: TRBJ2-5; CDR3 protein: CASSQGGGGETQYF; CDR3 DNA: TGCGCCAGCAGCCAAGGGGGGGGCGGCGAGACCCAGTACTTC
clone size: many; V gene: TRBV29-1; D gene: .; J gene: TRBJ2-1; CDR3 protein: CSGVRGAGYNEQFF; CDR3 DNA: TGCAGCGGGGTGAGGGGGGCCGGCTACAATGAGCAGTTCTTC
clone size: .; V gene: TRBV7-8; D gene: .; J gene: TRBJ2-5; CDR3 protein: CASSPSTRFLYF; CDR3 DNA: TGTGCCAGCAGCCCCAGCACTAGGTTTCTGTACTTC
clone size: .; V gene: TRBV7-2; D gene: TRBD1; J gene: TRBJ1-6; CDR3 protein: CAGAAGGAYSPLHF; CDR3 DNA: TGTGCCGGAGCCGCAGGGGGCGCATATTCACCCCTCCACTTT
clone size: few; V gene: TRBV5-1; D gene: .; J gene: TRBJ2-1; CDR3 protein: CASSLEFHEQFF; CDR3 DNA: TGCGCCAGCAGCTTGGAGTTCCATGAGCAGTTCTTC
clone size: few; V gene: TRBV21-1; D gene: .; J gene: TRBJ1-4; CDR3 protein: CASSKKFGTRDEKLF; CDR3 DNA: TGTGCCAGCAGCAAGAAATTCGGGACCCGCGATGAAAAACTGTTT
clone size: .; V gene: TRBV7-6; D gene: .; J gene: TRBJ1-4; CDR3 protein: CASSFRGGENEKLFF; CDR3 DNA: TGTGCCAGCAGCTTTCGGGGGGGTGAGAATGAAAAACTGTTTTTT
clone size: many; V gene: TRBV10-1; D gene: .; J gene: TRBJ2-2; CDR3 protein: CASSEGTGELFF; CDR3 DNA: TGCGCCAGCAGTGAGGGAACCGGGGAGCTGTTTTTT
clone size: many; V gene: TRBV7-2; D gene: TRBD2; J gene: TRBJ2-5; CDR3 protein: CASSLAITSGGRETQYF; CDR3 DNA: TGTGCCAGCAGCTTAGCGATTACTAGCGGGGGGCGGGAGACCCAGTACTTC
clone size: .; V gene: TRBV15; D gene: .; J gene: TRBJ2-4; CDR3 protein: CATSRERGAIDIQYF; CDR3 DNA: TGTGCCACCAGCAGAGAACGGGGGGCTATAGACATTCAGTACTTC
clone size: .; V gene: TRBV6-1; D gene: .; J gene: TRBJ1-2; CDR3 protein: CASSESNYGYTF; CDR3 DNA: TGTGCCAGCAGTGAATCCAACTATGGCTACACCTTC
clone size: few; V gene: TRBV25-1; D gene: .; J gene: TRBJ2-5; CDR3 protein: CASSAWGDQETQYF; CDR3 DNA: TGTGCCAGCAGTGCGTGGGGGGACCAAGAGACCCAGTACTTC
clone size: .; V gene: TRBV7-2; D gene: .; J gene: TRBJ2-2; CDR3 protein: CASSFRFTGELFF; CDR3 DNA: TGTGCCAGCAGCTTTCGATTCACCGGGGAGCTGTTTTTT
clone size: .; V gene: TRBV11-2; D gene: .; J gene: TRBJ2-1; CDR3 protein: CASSFPLRRTGPYNEQFF; CDR3 DNA: TGTGCCAGCAGCTTTCCACTCCGCCGAACGGGGCCATACAATGAGCAGTTCTTC
clone size: few; V gene: TRBV24-1; D gene: .; J gene: TRBJ2-1; CDR3 protein: CATSGGRDSYNEQFF; CDR3 DNA: TGTGCCACCAGTGGTGGACGGGACTCCTACAATGAGCAGTTCTTC
clone size: once; V gene: TRBV5-6; D gene: .; J gene: TRBJ2-4; CDR3 protein: CASSLVSVSQDIQYF; CDR3 DNA: TGTGCCAGCAGCTTGGTTAGCGTTAGCCAAGACATTCAGTACTTC
clone size: once; V gene: TRBV20-1; D gene: .; J gene: TRBJ2-1; CDR3 protein: CSAPISGKDEQFF; CDR3 DNA: TGCAGTGCTCCAATTAGCGGAAAGGATGAGCAGTTCTTC
clone size: .; V gene: TRBV20-1; D gene: .; J gene: TRBJ2-7; CDR3 protein: CSARQGLVEQYF; CDR3 DNA: TGCAGTGCTAGGCAGGGGCTCGTCGAGCAGTACTTC
clone size: many; V gene: TRBV7-8; D gene: .; J gene: TRBJ2-1; CDR3 protein: CASSLDSSSYNEQFF; CDR3 DNA: TGTGCCAGCAGCCTGGACTCGTCCTCCTACAATGAGCAGTTCTTC
clone size: .; V gene: TRBV20-1; D gene: .; J gene: TRBJ1-6; CDR3 protein: CRGSWQGNSPLHF; CDR3 DNA: TGCAGGGGGTCCTGGCAGGGGAATTCACCCCTCCACTTT
clone size: many; V gene: TRBV4-3; D gene: .; J gene: TRBJ1-2; CDR3 protein: CASSQGGGDRYGYTF; CDR3 DNA: TGCGCCAGCAGCCAAGGGGGAGGTGACCGCTATGGCTACACCTTC
clone size: many; V gene: TRBV7-9; D gene: .; J gene: TRBJ1-5; CDR3 protein: CASSLGETHQPQHF; CDR3 DNA: TGTGCCAGCAGCTTAGGGGAGACCCATCAGCCCCAGCATTTT
clone size: few; V gene: TRBV7-3; D gene: TRBD1; J gene: TRBJ2-1; CDR3 protein: CASSPPGQGNEQFF; CDR3 DNA: TGTGCCAGCAGCCCACCGGGACAGGGAAACGAGCAGTTCTTC
clone size: .; V gene: TRBV14; D gene: .; J gene: TRBJ2-3; CDR3 protein: CASSRFGAGTFDTQYF; CDR3 DNA: TGTGCCAGCAGCCGGTTCGGGGCAGGGACCTTCGATACGCAGTATTTT
clone size: .; V gene: TRBV12-3/TRBV12-4; D gene: .; J gene: TRBJ1-2; CDR3 protein: CASSPGTPSLRGYTF; CDR3 DNA: TGTGCCAGCAGTCCAGGGACGCCCTCCCTTAGGGGCTACACCTTC
clone size: .; V gene: TRBV12-3/TRBV12-4; D gene: TRBD1; J gene: TRBJ1-2; CDR3 protein: CASSWTGRGGYTF; CDR3 DNA: TGTGCCAGCAGTTGGACAGGGCGGGGAGGCTACACCTTC
clone size: .; V gene: TRBV5-1; D gene: TRBD1; J gene: TRBJ1-5; CDR3 protein: CASSFGQGANQPQHF; CDR3 DNA: TGCGCCAGCAGCTTCGGGCAGGGGGCGAATCAGCCCCAGCATTTT
clone size: .; V gene: TRBV7-2; D gene: TRBD2; J gene: TRBJ2-3; CDR3 protein: CASSSRRDLAGGTQYF; CDR3 DNA: TGTGCCAGCAGCTCTCGAAGGGACCTAGCGGGTGGTACGCAGTATTTT